The entry below gives a single TCR beta chain sequence along with its context. What it binds is not known. The PCR contained 60 Vbeta and 13 Jbeta primers. This table comes from immunoSEQ multiplex PCR, and its TCRdb copy is limited to in-frame clones, with some not included. Among about 180,000 clones, about 82% were seen once, and the ten largest hold roughly 1.5%. The sample belongs to a study of cytomegalovirus exposure and HLA in healthy donors. CDR1 is SGHRS and CDR2 is YFSETQ in the germline V gene. V lost 4 bases and J lost 10; bases outside the gene matches: 7. The CDR3 extends over 14 amino acids. The study's findings and limits: In a later analysis, specific HLA alleles were associated with some 16,000 TCR beta sequences at a 0.05 false discovery rate. When the data were analyzed later, several of the most significant clusters appeared to be linked to common viral pathogens.

The sequence was collected from a man aged 18 to 30 in good health and CMV-seronegative. Sequenced sample: PBMCs. This chain links TRBV5-1 with TRBJ2-1; 11 nucleotides match TRBD2. This chain's CDR3 is CASSVGLAAWEQFF. The CDR3 DNA reads as TGCGCCAGCAGCGTGGGACTAGCGGCGTGGGAGCAGTTCTTC. Variable domain in full (rest from reference TRBV5-1 and TRBJ2-1): KAGVTQTPRYLIKTRGQQVTLSCSPISGHRSVSWYQQTPGQGLQFLFEYFSETQRNKGNFPGRFSGRQFSNSRSEMNVSTLELGDSALYLCASSVGLAAWEQFFGPGTRLTVL.